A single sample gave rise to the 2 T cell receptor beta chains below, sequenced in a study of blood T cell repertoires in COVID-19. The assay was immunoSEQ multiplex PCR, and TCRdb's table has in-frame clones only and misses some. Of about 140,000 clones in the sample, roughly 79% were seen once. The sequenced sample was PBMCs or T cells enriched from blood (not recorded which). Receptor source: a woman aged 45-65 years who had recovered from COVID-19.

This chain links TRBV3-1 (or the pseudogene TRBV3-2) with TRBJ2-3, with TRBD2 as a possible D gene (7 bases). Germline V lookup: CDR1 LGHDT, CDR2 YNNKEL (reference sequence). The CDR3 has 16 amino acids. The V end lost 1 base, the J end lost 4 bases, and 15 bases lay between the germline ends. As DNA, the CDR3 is TGTGCCAGCAGCCAAGTAAGAGGGGGGAGGGCAGATACGCAGTATTTT. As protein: CASSQVRGGRADTQYF.

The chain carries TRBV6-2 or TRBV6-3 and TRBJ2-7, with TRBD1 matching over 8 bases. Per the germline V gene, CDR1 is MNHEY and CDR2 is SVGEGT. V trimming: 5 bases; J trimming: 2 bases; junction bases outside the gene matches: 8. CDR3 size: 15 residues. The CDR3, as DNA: TGTGCCAGCAGTCAATGGACAGGGAATGCCTACGAGCAGTACTTC. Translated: CASSQWTGNAYEQYF.